This TCR beta chain was identified during a study of blood T cells in healthy people across ages. Findings and limits, study-wide: Versus aged donors, long-lived donors had higher diversity and more naive CD4+ cells. Per-million-T-cell TCR beta diversity fell roughly linearly with age. Changes in expanded clonotypes were possibly confounded, as the CMV status of donors was unknown.

A second PCR of roughly 7 to 11 cycles used a sample-barcoded 5' primer and a J-beta primer mix. A tag from a template-switch adaptor with 12 random nucleotides marked each cDNA molecule. MiXCR was run by TCRdb on the 5' RACE reads, yielding one entry per CDR3 protein. Of around 1,000,000 distinct CDR3 sequences in the sample, approximately 38% were seen once. This clonotype has just a few counts. Its antigen is still unknown. The CDR3 contains 15 residues. Germline V gene data show CDR1 as MNHEY and CDR2 as SVGAGI. With V trimmed by 2 bases and J by 4 bases, 7 bases remained unmatched. Specimen: blood. The chain uses TRBV6-5 and TRBJ1-2; 7 bases are a match to TRBD1. The source is a man younger than 35 in good health. Here the CDR3 DNA reads TGTGCCAGCAGTTACGCCGACAGGGCGTCCTATGGCTACACCTTC. Translation: CASSYADRASYGYTF.